These 2 T cell receptor beta chains share one sample of origin, sequenced in a study of regulatory T cells in long-lasting Graves disease. Time point: persistent/refractory GD, antithyroid drugs over 5 years with positive TRAb. Making the TCR library involved RNA that had been extracted from PBMCs. Library construction for TCR beta used iRepertoire HTBI primers and Arm-PCR of CDR3 regions. MiXCR, run by TCRdb on the multiplex PCR reads, gives a single entry per CDR3 protein. Of 400,000 to 500,000 distinct CDR3 sequences listed, 20% to 25% are singletons. The source was peripheral blood mononuclear cells (PBMCs), collected when the disease was refractory, from a patient treated with antithyroid drugs. All receptors derive from a female donor with Graves disease.

This clonotype was recorded a few times. The chain joins TRBV14 to TRBJ1-2; tentative D call: TRBD1 (6 bases). Germline lookup yields CDR1 SGHDN and CDR2 FVKESK. The CDR3 has 20 amino acids. V lost 0 bases and J 1 base, leaving 24 bases between the germline ends. The DNA of the CDR3 is TGTGCCAGCAGCCAAGAATACGGCGCTCTTCCGGCAGGGGATAACTATGGCTACACCTTC. This encodes CASSQEYGALPAGDNYGYTF.

In DNA form, the CDR3 reads TGTGCCAGCAGCTTAACATTCGGGACAGGGGCTCCTGAAGCTTTCTTT. As protein: CASSLTFGTGAPEAFF. The rearrangement links TRBV7-8 to TRBJ1-1, with 10 nucleotides matching TRBD1. Unmatched junction bases numbered 9, after V lost 2 bases and J lost 6 bases. The CDR3 is made up of 16 amino acids. Germline V gene data show CDR1 as SGHVS and CDR2 as FQNEAQ.